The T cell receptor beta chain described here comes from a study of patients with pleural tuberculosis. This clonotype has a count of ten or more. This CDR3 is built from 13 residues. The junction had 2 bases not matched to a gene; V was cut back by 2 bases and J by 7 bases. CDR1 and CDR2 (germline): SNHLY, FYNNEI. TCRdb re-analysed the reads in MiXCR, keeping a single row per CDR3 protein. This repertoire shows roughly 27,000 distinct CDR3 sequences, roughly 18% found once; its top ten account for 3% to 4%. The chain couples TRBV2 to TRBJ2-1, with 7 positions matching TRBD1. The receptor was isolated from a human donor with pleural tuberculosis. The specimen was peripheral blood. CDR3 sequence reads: CASSEFRGNEQFF. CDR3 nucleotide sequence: TGTGCCAGCAGTGAATTCAGGGGGAATGAGCAGTTCTTC.